Below are 9 T cell receptor beta chains sequenced from a single sample in a study of shared clonotypes between healthy human individuals (dated by TCRdb to 2020 to 2021). Library generation was performed with the immunoSEQ multiplex PCR assay. TCRdb mirrors the immuneACCESS table, restricted to in-frame sequences. Some clones are absent from its copies; in checked studies, under half trace to an unresolved V gene, and the reason for the others is unknown. For this sample there are 550,000 to 800,000 clones; approximately 74% appear just once. The ten most abundant clones make up about 1.7% of the sample. The sample consisted of memory CD4+ T cells sorted from blood. This sample's cell subset or site label indicates: CD45RA-negative fraction. These receptors were taken from a woman aged 30 to 39 in good health.

The V and J genes are TRBV6-5 and TRBJ1-1; the D is unclear. Trimming took 0 bases from V and 5 from J, leaving 7 bases between them. The germline CDR1 and CDR2 sequences are MNHEY and SVGAGI. The CDR3 loop spans 13 amino acids. As DNA, the CDR3 is TGTGCCAGCAGTTACTCGTTCCAAACTGAAGCTTTCTTT. This codes for CASSYSFQTEAFF.

This rearrangement joins TRBV5-1 to TRBJ2-3; 7 positions agree with TRBD2. The ends lost 4 bases at V and 4 bases at J; junction bases unmatched: 9. CDR1 and CDR2 (germline): SGHRS, YFSETQ. CDR3 size: 15 residues. CDR3 in DNA: TGCGCCAGCAGCCCAGGTCCTGGGGGGGCAGATACGCAGTATTTT. Its protein is CASSPGPGGADTQYF.

This chain links TRBV5-1 with TRBJ1-1; 7 bases are shared with TRBD1. CDR1 and CDR2 (germline): SGHRS, YFSETQ. Trimming removed 2 bases from V and 5 bases from J; junction bases left unmatched: 6. This CDR3 contains 14 residues. The CDR3 loop is CASSLQGRDTEAFF. CDR3 nucleotides: TGCGCCAGCAGCTTACAGGGGAGAGATACTGAAGCTTTCTTT.

In this sample, this clone turned up a few times. V usage is TRBV9 and J usage is TRBJ1-1; D not resolved. This CDR3 comprises 13 residues. V was cut by 2 bases and J by 2 bases, with 7 bases left in between. Germline V lookup: CDR1 SGDLS, CDR2 YYNGEE. CDR3 DNA: TGTGCCAGCAGCGTCCAAACAAACACTGAAGCTTTCTTT. Residues: CASSVQTNTEAFF. Filled out from reference TRBV9 and TRBJ1-1, the complete variable domain reads DSGVTQTPKHLITATGQRVTLRCSPRSGDLSVYWYQQSLDQGLQFLIQYYNGEERAKGNILERFSAQQFPDLHSELNLSSLELGDSALYFCASSVQTNTEAFFGQGTRLTVV.

V usage is TRBV4-2 and J usage is TRBJ2-6, with TRBD2 matching 11 bases. J gave up 2 bases and V 2 bases, and 5 bases lay outside the gene matches. The CDR3 has 18 residues. CDR1 is LGHNA, CDR2 YNFKEQ, per germline. CDR3 in DNA: TGTGCCAGCAGCCAACCCACTAGCGGGAGAGCTGGGGCCAACGTCCTGACTTTC. Translation: CASSQPTSGRAGANVLTF.

A word on this clone: At the DNA level, this CDR3 is encoded by other sequences in the same sample as well. The V call is TRBV5-1, the J call TRBJ1-4; D is possibly TRBD1 (5 bases). V lost 3 bases and J 5 bases, leaving 11 bases between the germline ends. CDR1 is SGHRS and CDR2 is YFSETQ in the germline V gene. This CDR3 spans 14 amino acids. DNA of the CDR3: TGCGCCAGCAGCTCCGGGACGGAAAATGAAAAACTGTTTTTT. This gives the protein CASSSGTENEKLFF.

This clone has just one count. V and J are TRBV5-4 and TRBJ1-1; tentative D call: TRBD1 (6 bases). Trimming cost V 0 bases and J 3 bases, with 12 bases left between them. Germline lookup yields CDR1 SGHNT and CDR2 YYREEE (reference sequence). The CDR3 consists of 15 residues. Written as DNA, the CDR3 is TGTGCCAGCAGCTTGGTGCGGGGGGCGCACACTGAAGCTTTCTTT. Residues: CASSLVRGAHTEAFF.

This clone was picked up a small number of times. This chain connects TRBV9 to TRBJ2-7, with 7 bases lining up with TRBD1. Germline V gene lookup returns CDR1 SGDLS and CDR2 YYNGEE. The CDR3 extends over 12 amino acids. With 1 base clipped from V and 5 bases from J, the junction kept 0 bases outside the gene matches. This chain's CDR3 is CASSVQGDEQYF. CDR3 DNA sequence: TGTGCCAGCAGCGTACAGGGGGACGAGCAGTACTTC.

The CDR3 protein is CSARDAQTPYF. CDR3 bases: TGCAGTGCTAGAGATGCCCAGACCCCCTACTTC. The V gene is TRBV20-1, the J gene TRBJ2-7; D not resolved. Germline CDR1 and CDR2: DFQATT and SNEGSKA (reference sequence). Trimming left V 0 bases short and J 13 bases short, with 13 bases between. The CDR3 has 11 amino acids.